A selection of T cell receptor beta chains follows, all from one sample in a study of post-analysis software for immune sequencing data. TCRdb ran MiXCR on the PCR reads and lists one entry per CDR3 protein. The profile shows 600,000 to 750,000 distinct CDR3 sequences, roughly three fifths of them singletons. The sample taken for sequencing was blood. The receptors come from a girl aged 2 to 10 with multiple sclerosis. CDR3s include the opening cysteine and the closing phenylalanine or tryptophan. A D gene is named only where the DNA matches it firmly. Size is stated for part of the rows, as once, few or many counts, or as a class when the clone is expanded.

CDR3,DNA,V,size,D,J
CASSPERGGRLMAFF,TGCGCCAGCAGCCCAGAGAGGGGGGGGCGGCTGATGGCTTTCTTT,TRBV5-1,NA,NA,TRBJ1-1
CASSLEENLATNEKLFF,TGTGCCAGCAGCTTGGAAGAGAACCTTGCAACTAATGAAAAACTGTTTTTT,TRBV5-6,NA,NA,TRBJ1-4
CASSDTQGTGANVLTF,TGTGCTAGCAGCGATACTCAGGGGACTGGGGCCAACGTCCTGACTTTC,TRBV7-7,few,NA,TRBJ2-6
CATSLQGNTGELFF,TGTGCCACCTCACTTCAGGGGAACACCGGGGAGCTGTTTTTT,TRBV10-3,NA,NA,TRBJ2-2
CASSSSGLAGGQHEQFF,TGCGCCAGCAGCTCATCCGGACTAGCGGGAGGGCAACATGAGCAGTTCTTC,TRBV5-1,NA,TRBD2,TRBJ2-1
CSARDSSLEQYF,TGCAGTGCTAGAGACAGTTCTCTCGAGCAGTACTTC,TRBV20-1,NA,NA,TRBJ2-7
CASSNRDAQYF,TGTGCCAGCAGTAACAGGGATGCGCAGTATTTT,TRBV12-3/TRBV12-4,NA,NA,TRBJ2-3
CASSFGQGGARDIQYF,TGTGCCAGCAGTTTCGGACAGGGGGGCGCGAGAGACATTCAGTACTTC,TRBV28,NA,TRBD1,TRBJ2-4
CASSLEGPGNEQFF,TGCGCCAGCAGCTTGGAAGGGCCGGGGAATGAGCAGTTCTTC,TRBV5-1,NA,NA,TRBJ2-1
CASSRPGQVEQYF,TGTGCCAGCAGCCGTCCGGGACAGGTCGAACAGTACTTC,TRBV7-9,NA,TRBD1,TRBJ2-5
CASSPKGGQDDRRRRETQYF,TGTGCCAGCAGTCCGAAGGGAGGACAGGATGATCGGAGGAGGCGAGAGACCCAGTACTTC,TRBV6-1,NA,NA,TRBJ2-5
CASSLQGMETQYF,TGTGCCAGCAGTTTACAGGGAATGGAGACCCAGTACTTC,TRBV12-3/TRBV12-4,few,NA,TRBJ2-5
CASSYSILAGGLYNEQFF,TGTGCCAGCAGTTACTCGATACTAGCGGGGGGATTATACAATGAGCAGTTCTTC,TRBV6-5,NA,TRBD2,TRBJ2-1
CSAPRGGGYNEQFF,TGCAGTGCCCCGCGGGGGGGCGGCTACAATGAGCAGTTCTTC,TRBV20-1,NA,TRBD2,TRBJ2-1
CSVGPLTYNEQFF,TGCAGCGTTGGGCCCTTGACGTACAATGAGCAGTTCTTC,TRBV29-1,NA,NA,TRBJ2-1
CASSLFTGGELFF,TGCGCCAGCAGTCTTTTCACGGGCGGGGAGCTGTTTTTT,TRBV10-1,NA,NA,TRBJ2-2
CSAALDGTDTQYF,TGCAGTGCTGCTCTGGACGGCACAGATACGCAGTATTTT,TRBV20-1,once,NA,TRBJ2-3
CASRGNMNTEAFF,TGTGCCAGCAGGGGGAACATGAACACTGAAGCTTTCTTT,TRBV12-3/TRBV12-4,NA,NA,TRBJ1-1
CASSPGQRHNEQFF,TGCGCCAGCTCACCGGGACAGAGACACAATGAGCAGTTCTTC,TRBV6-5,NA,TRBD1,TRBJ2-1
CASSESVAYNEQFF,TGCGCCAGCAGTGAGTCGGTGGCGTACAATGAGCAGTTCTTC,TRBV10-2,few,NA,TRBJ2-1
CASSFAGGGTDTQYF,TGTGCCAGCAGTTTCGCAGGGGGGGGTACAGATACGCAGTATTTT,TRBV12-3/TRBV12-4,few,NA,TRBJ2-3
CSASNVAGYNEQFF,TGCAGTGCCAGCAACGTGGCGGGGTACAATGAGCAGTTCTTC,TRBV20-1,NA,NA,TRBJ2-1
CASSLEAGLSTDTQYF,TGCGCCAGCAGCTTGGAGGCAGGCCTGAGCACAGATACGCAGTATTTT,TRBV5-1,few,NA,TRBJ2-3
CASSPRTGDSYNEQFF,TGTGCCAGCAGCCCCAGAACGGGGGACTCCTACAATGAGCAGTTCTTC,TRBV7-9,NA,NA,TRBJ2-1
CSARETLQETQYF,TGCAGTGCTAGAGAGACCCTCCAAGAGACCCAGTACTTC,TRBV20-1,few,NA,TRBJ2-5
CASSLATTSTDTQYF,TGCGCCAGCAGCTTGGCTACCACGAGCACAGATACGCAGTATTTT,TRBV5-1,NA,NA,TRBJ2-3
CASSQVGSNNNSPLHF,TGCGCCAGCAGCCAAGTAGGTTCAAACAATAATTCACCCCTCCACTTT,TRBV4-3,NA,NA,TRBJ1-6
CSVESDRTYEQYF,TGCAGCGTTGAATCCGACAGAACCTACGAGCAGTACTTC,TRBV29-1,NA,NA,TRBJ2-7
CASSTPTGTGVTEAFF,TGTGCCAGCAGTACCCCGACCGGGACAGGGGTCACTGAAGCTTTCTTT,TRBV28,NA,TRBD1,TRBJ1-1